Listed here are 22 T cell receptor beta chains from one sample, sequenced in a study of beta chain features in type 1 diabetes. Study outcomes and limitations: Moderately but significantly shorter TCRB CDR3s were found in Type 1 diabetes patients in all four CD4+ subsets.

Expressed TCRB transcripts were sequenced because the isolated RNA had all been reverse transcribed beforehand. Using immunoSEQ multiplex PCR, the repertoire was profiled, and TCRdb retains in-frame clones only, with some absent. The data show around 14,000 clones, with approximately 76% seen just once and approximately 0.31% held by the top ten. No antigen has been assigned to these receptors. The sample was stem cell memory CD4+ T cells from blood. The source is a woman aged 18-29 years with type 1 diabetes.

In its sample, this clone was seen a few times. The CDR3 region is CASSSSSATDTQYF. The CDR3 nucleotides are TGTGCCAGCAGCTCCAGTTCCGCCACAGATACGCAGTATTTT. This sequence joins TRBV6-6 and TRBJ2-3; no clear D. The CDR3 is 14 residues long. Between the trimmed V and J ends, which lost 6 bases and 2 bases, there was a span of 12 bases. The germline V gene has CDR1 MNHNY and CDR2 SVGAGI (reference sequence).

The V call is TRBV10-3, the J call TRBJ1-4; unclear D gene. CDR1 and CDR2 (germline): ENHRY, SYGVKD. This CDR3 has 14 residues. With 10 bases removed from V and 4 bases from J, the gap between germline ends came to 16 bases. The CDR3 sequence: CATRRDINNEKLFF. CDR3 DNA: TGTGCCACCCGCCGGGATATTAATAATGAAAAACTGTTTTTT.

This chain joins TRBV11-2 and TRBJ1-2, with D tentatively TRBD1 (6 bases). This CDR3 is built from 15 residues. Germline V gene lookup returns CDR1 SGHAT and CDR2 FQNNGV. The V end lost 5 bases, the J end lost 7 bases, and 20 bases lay between the germline ends. CDR3: CASSDLRGGLSGYTF. Written as DNA, the CDR3 is TGTGCCAGCAGCGACCTCCGCGGGGGGCTTAGTGGCTACACCTTC. Full variable domain (outside the CDR3, taken from reference TRBV11-2 and TRBJ1-2): EAGVAQSPRYKIIEKRQSVAFWCNPISGHATLYWYQQILGQGPKLLIQFQNNGVVDDSQLPKDRFSAERLKGVDSTLKIQPAKLEDSAVYLCASSDLRGGLSGYTFGSGTRLTVV.

This clone has only one observation. The CDR3 protein is CAWTFYNEQFF. CDR3 nucleotides: TGTGCCTGGACCTTTTACAATGAGCAGTTCTTC. The chain has TRBV30 and TRBJ2-1; the D is unclear. The germline V and J ends were trimmed by 4 bases and 4 bases, with 5 bases remaining between them. The CDR3 consists of 11 residues. From germline, CDR1 is GTSNPN and CDR2 SVGIG (reference sequence).

Remarks on this clone: The junction departs from germline at one end; a sequencing error may be responsible. This rearrangement joins TRBV5-1 to TRBJ2-7; D not certain. CDR1 is SGHRS, CDR2 YFSETQ, per germline. CDR3 length: 14 amino acids. This CDR3 reads CTSSYLDWAYEQYF. As DNA, the CDR3 is TGCACCAGCAGCTACTTAGACTGGGCCTACGAGCAGTACTTC.

The chain combines TRBV5-1 with TRBJ2-1; the D gene is possibly TRBD1 (6 bases). Germline V gene sequence: CDR1 SGHRS, CDR2 YFSETQ. The CDR3 is 15 amino acids. V lost 0 bases to trimming and J lost 8 bases, with 15 bases between them. This CDR3 reads CASSLEVGQQHEQFF. In nucleotides, the CDR3 is TGCGCCAGCAGCTTGGAAGTCGGACAGCAGCATGAGCAGTTCTTC.

This clone was counted a few times. J is TRBJ1-1 and V is TRBV28, with D uncertain. The CDR3 loop spans 14 amino acids. The germline V gene has CDR1 MDHEN and CDR2 SYDVKM. The V and J ends lost 3 bases and 5 bases respectively, with 13 bases between them. CDR3 protein: CASSLGSGRTEAFF. The CDR3 DNA is TGTGCCAGCAGTTTGGGCAGTGGGAGGACTGAAGCTTTCTTT.

This sequence joins TRBV5-1 and TRBJ1-2; D might be TRBD1 (6 bases). This CDR3 comprises 14 residues. Germline values: CDR1 SGHRS, CDR2 YFSETQ. Trimming cost V 2 bases and J 1 base, with 9 bases left between them. The chain's CDR3 is CASSFGTNNYGYTF. In nucleotides, the CDR3 is TGCGCCAGCAGCTTCGGGACAAATAACTATGGCTACACCTTC.

The gene calls are TRBV28 and TRBJ2-1; 8 bases line up with TRBD2. V shed 5 bases and J 4 bases; nucleotides not matched to a gene: 7. Germline-derived CDR1 and CDR2 are MDHEN and SYDVKM. This CDR3 region has 15 residues. The CDR3: CASSTPSGRYNEQFF. In DNA form, the CDR3 reads TGTGCCAGCAGTACCCCGAGCGGGAGATACAATGAGCAGTTCTTC.

This chain uses TRBV20-1 with TRBJ2-7; the D gene is possibly TRBD1 (5 bases). Germline assignment: CDR1 DFQATT and CDR2 SNEGSKA (reference sequence). V was shortened by 3 bases and J by 4 bases, with 7 bases between the two germline ends. CDR3 length: 11 amino acids. The CDR3 region is CSARGQYEQYF. DNA of the CDR3: TGCAGTGCTAGGGGGCAGTACGAGCAGTACTTC.

This clone occurred a few times. The chain carries TRBV5-6 and TRBJ2-7; D remains ambiguous. V gave up 0 bases and J gave up 0 bases, with 4 bases separating them. Germline assignment: CDR1 SGHDT and CDR2 YYEEEE. The CDR3 is 13 amino acids. CDR3 sequence: CASSLVRSYEQYF. The CDR3 nucleotides read TGTGCCAGCAGCTTGGTCCGCTCCTACGAGCAGTACTTC.

The chain uses TRBV19 and TRBJ2-2; 8 bases align to TRBD2. V gave up 5 bases and J gave up 2 bases; unmatched junction bases: 13. This CDR3 is built from 18 residues. The V gene's germline CDR1 is LNHDA and CDR2 SQIVND (reference sequence). CDR3 DNA sequence: TGTGCCAGTAGTCCCCGATTAGGGGCGGGAGGCAACACCGGGGAGCTGTTTTTT. As protein: CASSPRLGAGGNTGELFF.

The chain employs TRBV7-2 and TRBJ2-2, with 10 bases that match TRBD2. Trimming removed 5 bases from V and 5 bases from J; junction bases left unmatched: 5. The germline V gene has CDR1 SGHTA and CDR2 FQGNSA. The CDR3 length is 15 residues. The CDR3 region has the DNA TGTGCCAGCAGCAGGGAACTAGCGGGAACCGGGGAGCTGTTTTTT. Protein sequence: CASSRELAGTGELFF. The complete variable domain, with remaining parts taken from reference TRBV7-2 and TRBJ2-2, reads GAGVSQSPSNKVTEKGKDVELRCDPISGHTALYWYRQSLGQGLEFLIYFQGNSAPDKSGLPSDRFSAERTGGSVSTLTIQRTQQEDSAVYLCASSRELAGTGELFFGEGSRLTVL.

CDR3 loop: CASSLNQYNEQFF. DNA of the CDR3: TGTGCCAGCAGCCTCAACCAGTACAATGAGCAGTTCTTC. The V and J genes are TRBV7-2 and TRBJ2-1, with D unclear. The CDR3 covers 13 residues. The V gene lost 5 bases and the J gene lost 4 bases, with 9 bases spanning the gap. Per germline, CDR1 SGHTA and CDR2 FQGNSA.

This clone was recorded once. The rearrangement links TRBV14 to TRBJ2-3; tentative D call: TRBD2 (6 bases). This CDR3 has 16 amino acids. V was pared by 0 bases and J by 0 bases, with 10 bases between. Germline V gene lookup returns CDR1 SGHDN and CDR2 FVKESK. In DNA, the CDR3 is TGTGCCAGCAGCCAAGATCGGGGGACTAGCACAGATACGCAGTATTTT. It translates to CASSQDRGTSTDTQYF.

J is TRBJ2-3 and V is TRBV4-1; 8 bases map to TRBD1. CDR1 MGHRA and CDR2 YSYEKL come from the germline V gene. The CDR3 runs to 14 residues. V was clipped by 4 bases and J by 5 bases; unmatched bases: 5. The CDR3 DNA sequence: TGCGCCAGCAGCCGACAGGGGCGTTTAGATACGCAGTATTTT. Amino acid sequence: CASSRQGRLDTQYF.

This clone occurred a few times. The CDR3 protein is CASSESGLVEQYF. The CDR3 DNA reads TGCGCCAGCAGTGAGTCGGGACTTGTCGAGCAGTACTTC. The chain is built from TRBV10-1 and TRBJ2-7; TRBD2 is a possible D gene (6 bases). The CDR3 length is 13 residues. Trimming cost V 0 bases and J 6 bases, with 9 bases left between them. Germline values: CDR1 WNHNN, CDR2 SYGVQD (reference sequence).

The rearrangement links TRBV28 to TRBJ1-2; D is unresolved. This CDR3 spans 13 amino acids. V was pared by 6 bases and J by 3 bases, with 11 bases between. CDR1 and CDR2 (germline): MDHEN, SYDVKM. In DNA, the CDR3 is TGTGCCAGCAGGTGGCGTAGCTACTATGGCTACACCTTC. It codes for CASRWRSYYGYTF.

The chain uses TRBV29-1 and TRBJ2-7; maybe TRBD1 (6 bases). V lost 6 bases and J 6 bases, leaving 15 bases between the germline ends. CDR1 and CDR2 (germline): SQVTM, ANQGSEA. The CDR3 covers 12 residues. CDR3 sequence reads: CSVTPGVGEQYF. DNA for the CDR3: TGCAGCGTAACTCCAGGGGTGGGCGAGCAGTACTTC.

The gene calls are TRBV5-1 and TRBJ2-5; TRBD2 is a possible D gene (5 bases). V dropped 0 bases and J dropped 3 bases, with 9 bases sitting between them. The CDR3 is 14 residues long. The germline V gene encodes CDR1 SGHRS and CDR2 YFSETQ. CDR3: CASSLARDKETQYF. The DNA for the CDR3 is TGCGCCAGCAGCTTGGCCCGGGATAAAGAGACCCAGTACTTC.

This clone was seen only once. The chain's CDR3 is CASSITDSSTQYF. In DNA, the CDR3 is TGTGCCAGTAGTATCACCGACTCCTCTACGCAGTATTTT. This chain joins TRBV19 and TRBJ2-3; no clear D. Trimming left V 3 bases short and J 8 bases short, with 12 bases between. Germline-derived CDR1 and CDR2 are LNHDA and SQIVND (reference sequence). This CDR3 region has 13 residues.

The V gene is TRBV7-8, the J gene TRBJ2-1, with D possibly matching TRBD1 (5 bases). CDR1 is SGHVS, CDR2 FQNEAQ, per germline. The CDR3 is 18 residues long. Trimming took off 1 base at V and 7 bases at J, with 23 bases between the two ends. In DNA form, the CDR3 reads TGTGCCAGCAGCTTAGGTTCAGGGTTTGGCCGGCGTACAAATGAGCAGTTCTTC. It specifies CASSLGSGFGRRTNEQFF.